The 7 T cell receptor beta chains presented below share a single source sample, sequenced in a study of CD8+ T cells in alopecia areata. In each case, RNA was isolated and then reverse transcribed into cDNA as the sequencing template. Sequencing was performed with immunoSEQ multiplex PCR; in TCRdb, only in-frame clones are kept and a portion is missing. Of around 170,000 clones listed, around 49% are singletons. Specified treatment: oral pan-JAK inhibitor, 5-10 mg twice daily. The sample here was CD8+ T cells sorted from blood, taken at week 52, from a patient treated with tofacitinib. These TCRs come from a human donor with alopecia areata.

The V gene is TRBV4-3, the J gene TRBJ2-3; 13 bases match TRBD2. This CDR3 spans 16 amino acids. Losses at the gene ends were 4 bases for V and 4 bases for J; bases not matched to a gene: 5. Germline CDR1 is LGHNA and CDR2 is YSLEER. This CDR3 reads CASSPTSGGVADTQYF. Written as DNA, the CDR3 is TGCGCCAGCAGCCCTACTAGCGGGGGGGTCGCAGATACGCAGTATTTT.

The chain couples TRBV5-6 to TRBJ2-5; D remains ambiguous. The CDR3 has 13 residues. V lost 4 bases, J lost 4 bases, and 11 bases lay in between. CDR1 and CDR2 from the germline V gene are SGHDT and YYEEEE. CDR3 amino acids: CASSIQRRETQYF. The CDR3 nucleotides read TGTGCCAGCAGCATACAGAGGAGAGAGACCCAGTACTTC.

The CDR3: CASSLGWGNYGYTF. DNA of the CDR3: TGTGCCAGCAGCTTAGGCTGGGGAAACTATGGCTACACCTTC. The V and J genes are TRBV13 and TRBJ1-2; D is unresolved. The germline V gene encodes CDR1 PRHDT and CDR2 FYEKMQ (reference sequence). The length of the CDR3 is 14 residues. V dropped 0 bases and J dropped 2 bases, with 7 bases sitting between them.

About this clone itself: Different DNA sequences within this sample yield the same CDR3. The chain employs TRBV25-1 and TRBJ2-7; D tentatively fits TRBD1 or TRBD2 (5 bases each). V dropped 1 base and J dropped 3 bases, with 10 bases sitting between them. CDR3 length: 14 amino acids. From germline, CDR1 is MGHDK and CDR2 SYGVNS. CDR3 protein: CASSESGTGYEQYF. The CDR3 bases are TGTGCCAGCAGTGAATCGGGGACCGGCTACGAGCAGTACTTC.

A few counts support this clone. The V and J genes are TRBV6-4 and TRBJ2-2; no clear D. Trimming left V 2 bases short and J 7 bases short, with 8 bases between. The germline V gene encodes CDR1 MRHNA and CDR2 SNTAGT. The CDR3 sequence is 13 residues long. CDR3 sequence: CASSDSNIGELFF. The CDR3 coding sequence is TGTGCCAGCAGTGACAGCAATATCGGGGAGCTGTTTTTT.

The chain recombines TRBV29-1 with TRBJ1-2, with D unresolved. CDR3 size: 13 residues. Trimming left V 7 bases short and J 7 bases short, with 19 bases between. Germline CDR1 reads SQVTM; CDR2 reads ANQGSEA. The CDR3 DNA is TGCAGCGGTGGACCGGAGGCCGCCCTTGGCTACACCTTC. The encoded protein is CSGGPEAALGYTF.

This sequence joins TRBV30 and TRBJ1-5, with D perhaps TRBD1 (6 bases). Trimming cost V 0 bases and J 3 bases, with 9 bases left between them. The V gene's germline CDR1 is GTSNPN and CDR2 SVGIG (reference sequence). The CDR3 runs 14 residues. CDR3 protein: CAWSVDSYNQPQHF. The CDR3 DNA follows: TGTGCCTGGAGTGTGGACAGTTACAATCAGCCCCAGCATTTT.